The 5 T cell receptor beta chains below all came from one sample that was sequenced in a study of early T cells in non-severe SARS-CoV-2 infection. A single record per CDR3 protein comes from TCRdb applying MiXCR to the 5' RACE reads. The repertoire holds 50,000 or so distinct CDR3 sequences, with roughly 8% as singletons. The material sequenced was whole blood. These TCRs come from an adult who was a healthcare worker with PCR-confirmed SARS-CoV-2 infection or an uninfected control (not recorded which).

Judged by abundance, this clonotype is medium-sized. The J gene is TRBJ2-7, the V gene TRBV29-1, with D perhaps TRBD2 (5 bases). Germline V gene data show CDR1 as SQVTM and CDR2 as ANQGSEA. The length of the CDR3 is 16 residues. Trimming took off 4 bases at V and 2 bases at J, with 21 bases between the two ends. The CDR3 region is CSVVVRSGLPPYEQYF. The CDR3 DNA reads as TGCAGCGTTGTCGTCCGGAGCGGACTCCCTCCCTACGAGCAGTACTTC.

In this sample, this clonotype turned up a few times. The chain links TRBV5-5 to TRBJ1-1; unclear D gene. CDR1 and CDR2 (germline): SGHKS, YYEKEE (reference sequence). V lost 7 bases to trimming and J lost 11 bases, with 18 bases between them. This CDR3 comprises 12 residues. CDR3 DNA sequence: TGTGCCAGCGGCTCCGGTGGTAACGGGGCTTTCTTT. Translating it yields CASGSGGNGAFF.

The chain recombines TRBV5-5 with TRBJ2-3; D is unclear. The CDR3 has 15 amino acids. The germline V and J ends were trimmed by 4 bases and 0 bases, with 12 bases remaining between them. Germline V CDR1 and CDR2: SGHKS, YYEKEE (reference sequence). The CDR3 bases are TGTGCCAGCAGCCCAAGGGCAGCTAGCACAGATACGCAGTATTTT. Its translation is CASSPRAASTDTQYF.

In the case of this clonotype: An end of the junction differs from the germline gene, which may be a read error. The chain is built from TRBV7-7 and TRBJ2-1; 8 bases are a match to TRBD2. The CDR3 sequence is 14 residues long. CDR1 and CDR2 (germline): SSHAT, FNYEAQ (reference sequence). The CDR3 here is CASSLAGLANEQFF. Written as DNA, the CDR3 is TGTGCTAGCAGCTTAGCGGGACTCGCCAATGAGCAGTTCTTC. Variable domain in full (rest from reference TRBV7-7 and TRBJ2-1): GAGVSQSPRYKVTKRGQDVTLRCDPISSHATLYWYQQALGQGPEFLTYFNYEAQPDKSGLPSDRFSAERPEGSISTLTIQRTEQRDSAMYRCASSLAGLANEQFFGPGTRLTVL.

This clonotype was seen more than once but under ten times. The chain employs TRBV7-2 and TRBJ1-2, with D hard to call. There are 11 residues in the CDR3. CDR1 and CDR2 from the germline V gene are SGHTA and FQGNSA. Deletions cut 5 bases from V and 4 bases from J, with 5 bases between. The CDR3 loop is CASSPAYGYTF. The CDR3 region has the DNA TGTGCCAGCAGCCCTGCCTATGGCTACACCTTC.